This TCR beta chain was sequenced during a study of T cell responses to AZD1222 COVID-19 vaccine. Using immunoSEQ multiplex PCR, the repertoire was profiled, and TCRdb retains in-frame clones only, with some absent. The profile shows under 95,000 clones, roughly 90% of them singletons. Germline assignment: CDR1 MNHNS and CDR2 SASEGT. V gave up 4 bases and J gave up 0 bases; unmatched junction bases: 6. The CDR3 spans 18 residues. The source is an adult who received the AZD1222 COVID-19 vaccine. The chain is built from TRBV6-1 and TRBJ2-1; 13 nucleotides align to TRBD2. The starting material was peripheral blood, obtained 28 days after the second AZD1222 dose. CDR3 amino acids: CASSVTSGGSSSYNEQFF. CDR3 in DNA: TGTGCCAGCAGTGTGACTAGCGGGGGGTCAAGCTCCTACAATGAGCAGTTCTTC.